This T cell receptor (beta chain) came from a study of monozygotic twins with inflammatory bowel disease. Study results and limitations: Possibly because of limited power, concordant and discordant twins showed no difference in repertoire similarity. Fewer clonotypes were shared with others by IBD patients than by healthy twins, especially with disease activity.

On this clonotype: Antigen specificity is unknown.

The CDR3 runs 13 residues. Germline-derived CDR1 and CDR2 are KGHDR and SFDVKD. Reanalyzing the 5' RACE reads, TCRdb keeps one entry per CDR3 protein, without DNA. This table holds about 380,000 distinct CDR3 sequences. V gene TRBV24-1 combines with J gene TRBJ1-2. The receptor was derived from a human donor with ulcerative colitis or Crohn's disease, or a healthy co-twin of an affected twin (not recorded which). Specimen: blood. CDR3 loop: CATSDTARTGYTF.